The sequence of this TCR beta chain was determined in a study of PD-L1 blockade in urothelial cancer. About the study: Male patients with bladder-origin urothelial cancer numbered about 85% of the 29. The median T cell count in blood samples was 140,000 to 150,000. Points from the study as a whole: Tumor-associated clones in the blood of durable-benefit patients grew more at 3 weeks.

The CDR3 totals 14 residues. From germline, CDR1 is LGHNT and CDR2 FRNRAP. With V trimmed by 6 bases and J by 4 bases, 5 bases remained unmatched. TCRdb's copy holds only in-frame clones and misses some; the assay was immunoSEQ multiplex PCR. Altogether approximately 39,000 clones are present, around four fifths being singletons, with the ten largest covering approximately 16%. Time point described: pretreatment peripheral blood. In the case of this clone: Antigen specificity is unknown.

The receptor was isolated from a man older than 75 with urothelial cancer. Here the sequenced sample was PBMCs, taken around atezolizumab (anti-PD-L1) treatment. The chain combines TRBV12-5 with TRBJ1-1; 10 bases are shared with TRBD1. In DNA form, the CDR3 reads TGTGCTAGTGGCTCCGGGACAGGGGTCACTGAAGCTTTCTTT. Amino acids: CASGSGTGVTEAFF.